The present T cell receptor beta chain was sequenced within a study of Graves' ophthalmopathy and Graves' hyperthyroidism. General study results and limits: Blood repertoires reportedly contained most expanded thyroid clonotypes above 0.001 frequency.

Investigators amplified TCR beta CDR3 regions from RNA transcripts. After a first-round RT-PCR with HTBI primers, a second-round multiplex PCR was run. One entry per CDR3 protein, called by TCRdb with MiXCR from the multiplex PCR reads. The sample consists of about 620,000 distinct CDR3 sequences, approximately 21% of them appearing once. The study recruited hyperthyroidism patients aged 18 to 65 who were newly diagnosed, under 2 months' duration. Researchers turned away patients with other autoimmune diseases, uncontrolled infections, pregnancy or lactation. Diagnosis used clinical symptoms, serum thyroxine, TRAb, thyroid ultrasound and orbital computed tomography. With 5 bases clipped from V and 4 bases from J, the junction kept 5 bases outside the gene matches. The CDR3 has 14 amino acids. This clonotype was observed many times. Its target is unknown.

The specimen sequenced was peripheral blood. The rearrangement links TRBV12-3 or TRBV12-4 to TRBJ2-7; TRBD1 aligns across 10 bases. The TCR was taken from a woman younger than 35 with stable Graves' hyperthyroidism. Some clones in this sample may be carry-over from other donors' samples. As DNA, the CDR3 is TGTGCCAGCAGTCCCGGGACAGGGGATTACGAGCAGTACTTC. Translated: CASSPGTGDYEQYF.